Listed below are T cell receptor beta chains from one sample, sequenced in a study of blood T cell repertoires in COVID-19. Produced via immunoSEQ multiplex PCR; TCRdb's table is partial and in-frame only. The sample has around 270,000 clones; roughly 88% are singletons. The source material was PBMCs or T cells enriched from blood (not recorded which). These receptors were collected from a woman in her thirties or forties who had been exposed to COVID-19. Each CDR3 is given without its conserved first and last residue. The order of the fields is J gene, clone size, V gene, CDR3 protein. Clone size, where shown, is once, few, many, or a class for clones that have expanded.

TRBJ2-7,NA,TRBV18,ASSPGLAASSYEQY
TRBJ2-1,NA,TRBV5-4,ASSLGGLGGNEQF
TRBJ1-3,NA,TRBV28,ASRKEIHHIY
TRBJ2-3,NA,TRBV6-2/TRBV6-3,ASSYDGSTDTQY
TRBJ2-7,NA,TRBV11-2,ASRRGQGAPYEQY
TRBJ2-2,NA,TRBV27,ASSSRVWDTGELF
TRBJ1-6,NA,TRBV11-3,ASSPDRGNSPLH
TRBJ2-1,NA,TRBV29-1,SVEDPGGDYNEQF
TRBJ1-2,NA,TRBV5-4,ASSSDRGLSGYT
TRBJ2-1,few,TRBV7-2,ASSFSSGGPYNEQF
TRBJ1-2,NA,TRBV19,ASSDGTGGAVAYGYT
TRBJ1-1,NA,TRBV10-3,AIRGDKTRGAF
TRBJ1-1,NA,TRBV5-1,ASSFKGQQAVNTEAF
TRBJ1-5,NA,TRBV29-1,SVSPGVANQPQH
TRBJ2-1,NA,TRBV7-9,ASSLSGLPQEF
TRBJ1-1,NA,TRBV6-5,ASTTTGRHTEAF
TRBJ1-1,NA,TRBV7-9,ASSLDRKPF
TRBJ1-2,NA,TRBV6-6,ASSYGGYYGYT
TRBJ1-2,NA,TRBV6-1,ASSERATARGYT
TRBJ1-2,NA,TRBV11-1,ASSLETGADGYT
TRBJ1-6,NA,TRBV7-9,ASSWVGGDSPLH
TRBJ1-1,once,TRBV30,AWSPTYHTEAF
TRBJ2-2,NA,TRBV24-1,ATSDPVRQGNTGELF
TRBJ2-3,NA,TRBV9,ASTAVPGTQY
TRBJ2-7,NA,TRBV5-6,ASSLTGNPYEQY
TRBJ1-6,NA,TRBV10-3,AISVTGESLH
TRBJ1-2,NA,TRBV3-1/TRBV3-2,ASSQARARQGLFYGYT
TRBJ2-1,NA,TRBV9,ASSGVAGGPVEQF
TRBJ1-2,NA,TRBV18,ASSPPGEGYT
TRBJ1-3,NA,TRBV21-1,ASSPRGPVLSGNTIY
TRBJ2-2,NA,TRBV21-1,ASSKAETGLKFTGELF
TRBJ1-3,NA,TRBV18,ASSPGQSSGNTIY
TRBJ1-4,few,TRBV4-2,ASSQPQGDKGKLF
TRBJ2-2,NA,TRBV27,ASSPRGTIGAGELF
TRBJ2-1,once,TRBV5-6,ASSLGPGLF
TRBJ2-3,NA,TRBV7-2,ASSRTAAGASPDTQY
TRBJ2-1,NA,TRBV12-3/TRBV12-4,ASRRQWGEV
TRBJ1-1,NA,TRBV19,ASRYGGLATEAF
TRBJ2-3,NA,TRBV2,ASSAQLLQDTQY
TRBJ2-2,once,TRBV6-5,ASSYRTGELF
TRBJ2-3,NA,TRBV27,ASTSWGGTDTQY
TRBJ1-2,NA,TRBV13,ASSFQGIYGYT
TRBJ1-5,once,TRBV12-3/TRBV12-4,ASSPGQGPTKH
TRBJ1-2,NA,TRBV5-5,ASSFQGAVFDGYT
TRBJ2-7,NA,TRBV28,ASLGTYSYEQY
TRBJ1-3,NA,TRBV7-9,ASSLVLGQGRNTIY